This TCR beta chain comes out of a study of esophageal squamous cell carcinoma under preoperative chemotherapy (dated by TCRdb to the late 2010s). Background for the entire study: TCR repertoires were profiled in both peripheral blood T cells and tumor-infiltrating lymphocytes. The cohort comprised five patients with primary esophageal squamous cell carcinoma. The study examined the effect of paclitaxel-nedaplatin chemotherapy on T-cell receptor repertoires in patients with esophageal squamous cell carcinoma. Repertoires from samples collected before paclitaxel-nedaplatin therapy were compared with repertoires from samples collected after the therapy.

What the authors observed across the whole study: The cohort was small, with only a handful of patients with esophageal squamous cell carcinoma analyzed. A significant increase in TCR diversity was observed in peripheral T cells after chemotherapy, whereas no such increase was observed in tumor-infiltrating lymphocytes. Paclitaxel-nedaplatin therapy caused immediate and substantial changes in clonotype frequency, and abundant clones were more likely to contract than to amplify. Post-treatment tumor-infiltrating lymphocytes appeared to be derived in part from peripheral T cells migrating into the tumor, rather than solely from local clonal changes.

Spanning cysteine to phenylalanine, the CDR3 consists of 15 amino acids. Of the read, only the CDR3 DNA is kept; its 45 bases are in frame from base 1. CDR1 and CDR2 (SGHVT, SQSDAQ) derive from the germline V gene. At the junction V is shortened by 9 bases and J by 11 bases, with 27 bases in between. The library was built by means of PCR. Instrument on record: HiSeq X Ten. TCR repertoires were characterized by high-throughput sequencing. TCRdb applied fastp at Q25 and MiXCR to the public reads, then kept only in-frame beta chains. Identical CDR3 proteins give one entry, which carries the most common genes and DNA. Present in this sample are about 30,000 distinct CDR3 sequences, under 55% of which were seen just once. The ten largest clones add up to less than 15% of the sample. As regards this clonotype: The specificity of this receptor is unknown. No base quality values were provided; no much bigger clone lies one nucleotide off.

In light of the paper, this sample's time point label describes: before preoperative PTX-NDP chemotherapy. Paclitaxel-nedaplatin was administered to patients as preoperative chemotherapy before surgery. This material was collected from a patient given preoperative chemotherapy. Here the chain combines TRBV7-4 and TRBJ2-3; no confident D gene assignment can be made. The TCR sequence derives from a human donor with esophageal squamous cell carcinoma. The donor label of this sample is uncertain. This receptor carries the CDR3 CARGLQAASTEEQYF. The DNA is as follows: TGTGCCAGGGGCCTGCAGGCTGCGAGCACAGAGGAGCAGTATTTT.